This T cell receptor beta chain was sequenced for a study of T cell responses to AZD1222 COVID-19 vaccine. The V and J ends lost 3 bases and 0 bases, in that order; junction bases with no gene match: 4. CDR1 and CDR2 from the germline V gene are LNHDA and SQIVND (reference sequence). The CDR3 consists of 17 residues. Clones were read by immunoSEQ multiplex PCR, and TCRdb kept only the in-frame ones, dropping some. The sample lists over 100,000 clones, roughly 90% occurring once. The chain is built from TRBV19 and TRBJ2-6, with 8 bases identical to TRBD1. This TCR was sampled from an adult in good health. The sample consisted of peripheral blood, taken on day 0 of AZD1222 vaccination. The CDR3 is CASSIWTGYSGANVLTF. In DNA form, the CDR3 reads TGTGCCAGTAGTATTTGGACAGGGTACTCTGGGGCCAACGTCCTGACTTTC.